These 8 T cell receptor beta chains originate from one sample sequenced in a study of blood T cell repertoires in COVID-19. Profiled with immunoSEQ multiplex PCR; TCRdb holds only in-frame clones, not every one. The sample includes roughly 53,000 clones, roughly 77% seen only once; the top ten take around 42%. The sample taken for sequencing was peripheral blood. The receptors originated from a man between 65 and 85 years old with active or convalescent COVID-19.

For this clone: Germline and junction disagree at one end, which may indicate a read error. The rearrangement joins TRBV6-5 to TRBJ2-1; D uncertain. The CDR3 covers 15 residues. Germline V gives CDR1 MNHEY, CDR2 SVGAGI. The CDR3 spells CASRSYSTSDNEQFF. The CDR3 DNA reads TGTGCCAGCAGGAGCTACTCTACCTCCGACAATGAGCAGTTCTTC.

This chain connects TRBV5-1 to TRBJ1-3, with D maybe TRBD1 (6 bases). The CDR3 length is 15 residues. Germline CDR1 SGHRS, CDR2 YFSETQ. V was shortened by 4 bases and J by 0 bases, with 11 bases between the two germline ends. The CDR3: CASSRGGGSGNTIYF. CDR3 sequence (DNA): TGCGCCAGCAGCCGGGGAGGGGGCTCTGGAAACACCATATATTTT.

The genes are TRBV4-2 and TRBJ1-2, with D hard to call. Germline CDR1 and CDR2: LGHNA and YNFKEQ. The CDR3 loop spans 17 amino acids. Trimming shortened V by 1 base and J by 4 bases, and 19 bases separated the two germline ends. CDR3 protein: CASSQGYGSDITYGYTF. The CDR3 DNA is TGTGCCAGCAGCCAAGGGTATGGGTCAGACATAACCTATGGCTACACCTTC.

The chain joins TRBV6-8 to TRBJ1-5, with 8 bases aligning to TRBD1. CDR1 is MNHGY and CDR2 is SAAAGT in the germline V gene. V lost 7 bases, J lost 4 bases, and 6 bases stayed unmatched. The CDR3 is made up of 14 amino acids. CDR3: CASKVRQGNQPQHF. The CDR3 nucleotides are TGTGCCAGCAAGGTTAGACAGGGGAATCAGCCCCAGCATTTT.

V usage is TRBV3-1 (or the pseudogene TRBV3-2) and J usage is TRBJ1-2, with D possibly TRBD1 on 5 matching bases. Trimming pared 1 base from V and 2 bases from J, leaving 14 bases between. Germline loops: CDR1 LGHDT, CDR2 YNNKEL (reference sequence). This CDR3 has 16 residues. In DNA form, the CDR3 reads TGTGCCAGCAGCCAAGTAGCTGGGGCCGGCAACTATGGCTACACCTTC. Protein: CASSQVAGAGNYGYTF.

This clone was detected once. The gene calls are TRBV27 and TRBJ1-1, with D possibly matching TRBD1 (5 bases). V was clipped by 3 bases and J by 0 bases, with 11 bases between them. This CDR3 has 15 residues. Germline CDR1 is MNHEY and CDR2 is SMNVEV (reference sequence). CDR3 nucleotides: TGTGCCAGCAGTTTTTGGGGCCAGTTGAACACTGAAGCTTTCTTT. It specifies CASSFWGQLNTEAFF.

The chain is built from TRBV11-3 and TRBJ2-7; 9 bases align to TRBD1. V shed 5 bases and J 0 bases; nucleotides not matched to a gene: 5. Germline V gene sequence: CDR1 SGHNT, CDR2 YENEEA. The CDR3 spans 15 residues. The CDR3: CASSTQTGGSYEQYF. For the CDR3, the DNA is TGTGCCAGCAGCACCCAGACAGGGGGCTCCTACGAGCAGTACTTC.

The chain has TRBV19 and TRBJ1-2; 7 positions match TRBD1. The V gene's germline CDR1 is LNHDA and CDR2 SQIVND (reference sequence). V dropped 4 bases and J dropped 5; count of bases not matched to a gene: 4. The CDR3 sequence is 13 residues long. Here the CDR3 reads CASSRQGRYGYTF. CDR3 DNA sequence: TGTGCCAGTAGTAGACAGGGAAGGTATGGCTACACCTTC.